Sequencing of this TCR beta chain was carried out in a study of breast tumors, draining lymph nodes, adjacent tissues. TCRdb re-derived calls from the multiplex PCR reads in MiXCR, one entry per CDR3 protein. In the table there are 150,000 to 250,000 distinct CDR3 sequences, roughly 29% of which are singletons. About this clonotype: Antigen: not known. The germline gene is not matched at one end of the junction; a read error may be the cause.

Germline V gene sequence: CDR1 SEHNR, CDR2 FQNEAQ (reference sequence). The CDR3 runs 11 residues. Axillary draining lymph nodes of breast cancer patients supplied the node samples. Whole-study results and caveats: Data fit most tumor T cells coming from lymph node, expanding in tumor. Luminal-like breast cancer showed significantly greater tumor-nontumor repertoire similarity than basal-like breast cancer did. Compared with lymph nodes, tumors were less diverse; compared with nontumor tissue, more.

The receptor was isolated from a female donor with breast cancer. Some clones in this sample may be carry-over from other donors' samples. The sequenced sample was axillary lymph node tissue. The J gene is TRBJ2-2, the V gene TRBV7-9; 10 positions agree with TRBD1. The CDR3 loop is CASRDRGELVF. The CDR3 nucleotides are TGTGCCAGCAGGGACAGGGGGGAGCTGGTTTTT.